A selection of T cell receptor beta chains follows, all from one sample in a study of T cell responses to AZD1222 COVID-19 vaccine. Method: immunoSEQ multiplex PCR; TCRdb's copy keeps in-frame clones and lacks some. This table holds 110,000 to 150,000 clones, approximately 89% found once. The source material was peripheral blood, sampled on day 0 of AZD1222 vaccination. The receptor set was obtained from an adult in good health. Each CDR3 is given with its conserved first and last residue. A D gene is named only where the DNA matches it firmly. For some rows the clone size is stated as once, few or many, or as a class when expanded; others skip it.

TRBV27,.,TRBJ2-4,.,CASSFFIGGKNIQYF,TGTGCCAGCAGTTTCTTTATAGGGGGTAAAAACATTCAGTACTTC
TRBV7-9,.,TRBJ2-5,TRBD2,CASSPRTSGGYQETQYF,TGTGCCAGCAGCCCGCGGACTAGCGGGGGGTACCAAGAGACCCAGTACTTC
TRBV7-2,.,TRBJ2-5,.,CASSGRRKETQYF,TGTGCCAGCAGCGGCAGGCGGAAGGAGACCCAGTACTTC
TRBV15,.,TRBJ2-5,.,CATSRDRQETQYF,TGTGCCACCAGCAGAGATCGGCAAGAGACCCAGTACTTC
TRBV20-1,.,TRBJ2-5,.,CSASSGPGETQYF,TGCAGTGCTAGTTCCGGGCCGGGAGAGACCCAGTACTTC
TRBV6-5,.,TRBJ2-1,.,CASSYHGQNEQFF,TGTGCCAGCAGTTACCATGGACAGAATGAGCAGTTCTTC
TRBV11-3,.,TRBJ2-7,.,CASSLAGSMGEQYF,TGTGCCAGCAGCTTAGCAGGGAGTATGGGTGAGCAGTACTTC
TRBV10-3,.,TRBJ2-1,TRBD2,CATGRPLAGVDTYEQFF,TGTGCCACCGGTAGACCATTAGCGGGGGTCGATACGTATGAGCAGTTCTTC
TRBV5-5,.,TRBJ1-1,.,CASSSSSLNTEAFF,TGTGCCAGCAGCTCCTCCAGCCTGAACACTGAAGCTTTCTTT
TRBV5-1,few,TRBJ2-2,.,CASSLGGPGTGELFF,TGCGCCAGCAGCTTGGGGGGGCCGGGCACCGGGGAGCTGTTTTTT
TRBV18,.,TRBJ2-1,.,CASSGGLLYNEQFF,TGTGCCAGCTCAGGAGGACTCCTCTACAATGAGCAGTTCTTC
TRBV28,.,TRBJ1-5,TRBD1,CASSTLTGGRVNQPQHF,TGTGCCAGCAGTACACTGACAGGGGGCAGGGTCAATCAGCCCCAGCATTTT
TRBV5-1,.,TRBJ1-3,.,CASSFSGNTIYF,TGCGCCAGCAGCTTCTCTGGAAACACCATATATTTT
TRBV9,.,TRBJ1-2,.,CASSETGRDYGYTF,TGTGCCAGCAGCGAAACCGGACGGGACTATGGCTACACCTTC
TRBV7-9,.,TRBJ1-4,TRBD1,CASSLGGQSNEKLFF,TGTGCCAGCAGCTTAGGGGGACAGTCTAATGAAAAACTGTTTTTT
TRBV3-1/TRBV3-2,.,TRBJ1-6,TRBD1,CASGTGNSPLHF,TGTGCCAGCGGGACAGGGAATTCACCCCTCCACTTT
TRBV5-1,once,TRBJ2-1,TRBD2,CASSTGLVRYNEQFF,TGCGCCAGCAGCACCGGACTAGTCCGCTACAATGAGCAGTTCTTC
TRBV7-9,.,TRBJ1-2,TRBD1,CASRIEQGDGYTF,TGTGCCAGCAGAATAGAGCAGGGGGATGGCTACACCTTC
TRBV2,.,TRBJ1-2,.,CANLRDTQSYGYTF,TGTGCCAACCTAAGGGACACCCAATCCTATGGCTACACCTTC
TRBV27,.,TRBJ1-2,.,CASSFGGRGNYTF,TGTGCCAGCAGTTTCGGTGGTCGTGGGAACTACACCTTC
TRBV18,once,TRBJ1-1,.,CASSPTVGGYTEAFF,TGTGCCAGCTCACCTACGGTGGGGGGGTACACTGAAGCTTTCTTT
TRBV29-1,.,TRBJ2-2,.,CSARQTNTGELFF,TGCAGCGCAAGACAGACCAACACCGGGGAGCTGTTTTTT
TRBV5-6,.,TRBJ2-1,.,CASSLGLGTYNEQFF,TGTGCCAGCAGCTTAGGTCTAGGAACCTACAATGAGCAGTTCTTC
TRBV7-9,.,TRBJ2-3,.,CASSLRLSRGDTQYF,TGTGCCAGCAGTCTCCGACTCTCCCGGGGAGATACGCAGTATTTT
TRBV9,.,TRBJ1-5,.,CASSAGWGNQPQHF,TGTGCCAGCAGCGCAGGTTGGGGGAATCAGCCCCAGCATTTT
TRBV3-1/TRBV3-2,once,TRBJ1-2,TRBD1,CASSQADRRLSGYTF,TGTGCCAGCAGCCAGGCGGACAGGAGGTTAAGTGGCTACACCTTC
TRBV5-4,.,TRBJ1-2,TRBD1,CASSLVVGQGAYGYTF,TGTGCCAGCAGCTTGGTTGTGGGACAGGGGGCATATGGCTACACCTTC
TRBV28,.,TRBJ2-3,TRBD2,CATSSSGRALTDTQYF,TGTGCCACCAGTTCTAGCGGGAGGGCCCTCACAGATACGCAGTATTTT
TRBV7-2,.,TRBJ2-5,.,CASVARIGETQYF,TGTGCCAGCGTAGCCCGGATCGGAGAGACCCAGTACTTC
TRBV7-9,.,TRBJ2-5,.,CASSTRVSETQYF,TGTGCCAGCAGCACCAGGGTTAGCGAGACCCAGTACTTC
TRBV13,.,TRBJ2-2,.,CASSPDWNTGELFF,TGTGCCAGCAGCCCGGACTGGAACACCGGGGAGCTGTTTTTT
TRBV28,.,TRBJ2-7,TRBD1,CASSEPGQSYEQYF,TGTGCCAGCAGTGAACCGGGACAGTCTTACGAGCAGTACTTC
TRBV6-4,.,TRBJ1-6,TRBD1,CASSDGTGYNSPLHF,TGTGCCAGCAGTGACGGGACAGGGTATAATTCACCCCTCCACTTT
TRBV30,few,TRBJ2-2,.,CAWRGFGELFF,TGTGCCTGGAGGGGTTTCGGGGAGCTGTTTTTT
TRBV5-1,.,TRBJ1-2,.,CASSLDWGADGYTF,TGCGCCAGCAGCTTGGATTGGGGGGCGGATGGCTACACCTTC
TRBV4-3,.,TRBJ1-6,TRBD1,CASSPGQGNTYNSPLHF,TGCGCCAGCAGCCCGGGACAGGGAAACACCTATAATTCACCCCTCCACTTT
TRBV28,once,TRBJ1-2,.,CASSALGNYYGYTF,TGTGCCAGCAGTGCTCTAGGGAACTACTATGGCTACACCTTC
TRBV7-9,few,TRBJ2-7,.,CASSLASHSYEQYF,TGTGCCAGCAGCTTAGCGAGTCATTCCTACGAGCAGTACTTC
TRBV19,.,TRBJ1-2,.,CASSYRGPYGYTF,TGTGCCAGTAGTTATCGAGGTCCCTATGGCTACACCTTC
TRBV5-6,.,TRBJ2-5,.,CASSLLQETQYF,TGTGCCAGCAGCTTGCTACAAGAGACCCAGTACTTC
TRBV27,.,TRBJ2-7,TRBD1,CASSLSIYRDRGYEQYF,TGTGCCAGCAGTTTATCGATATACCGGGACAGGGGCTACGAGCAGTACTTC
TRBV2,few,TRBJ2-1,TRBD2,CASNVAGVGEQFF,TGTGCCAGCAATGTAGCGGGAGTGGGTGAGCAGTTCTTC
TRBV7-2,.,TRBJ1-4,TRBD1,CASSDPGQGLEKLFF,TGTGCCAGCAGCGACCCGGGACAGGGGTTGGAAAAACTGTTTTTT
TRBV10-3,.,TRBJ2-5,.,CATRASETQYF,TGTGCCACCCGGGCCTCAGAGACCCAGTACTTC
TRBV5-4,.,TRBJ2-7,TRBD2,CASSGGTSVYEQYF,TGTGCCAGCAGCGGCGGGACTAGCGTGTACGAGCAGTACTTC
TRBV12-3/TRBV12-4,.,TRBJ1-2,.,CASSPRRPYGYTF,TGTGCCAGCAGCCCCAGGCGGCCTTATGGCTACACCTTC
TRBV21-1,.,TRBJ2-5,.,CASSNEGLLSGETQYF,TGTGCCAGCAGCAATGAGGGCCTCCTCAGTGGGGAGACCCAGTACTTC
TRBV27,.,TRBJ2-7,TRBD1,CASSPRGFIDEQYF,TGTGCCAGCAGTCCCAGGGGGTTCATCGACGAGCAGTACTTC
TRBV4-1,.,TRBJ1-2,.,CASSQDGIAYSYGYTF,TGCGCCAGCAGCCAAGATGGTATTGCATACAGCTATGGCTACACCTTC
TRBV11-2,.,TRBJ2-7,.,CASSQGLIYEQYF,TGTGCCAGCAGCCAAGGACTGATCTACGAGCAGTACTTC
TRBV28,.,TRBJ2-1,.,CASSFTLYRGLYNEQFF,TGTGCCAGCAGTTTTACCCTTTATCGGGGGCTCTACAATGAGCAGTTCTTC
TRBV6-5,few,TRBJ2-5,.,CASRVGEGVETQYF,TGTGCCAGCCGCGTGGGGGAAGGAGTAGAGACCCAGTACTTC
TRBV19,.,TRBJ1-2,TRBD1,CASTPPGTGGSHGYTF,TGTGCCAGTACCCCCCCGGGAACAGGGGGCAGTCATGGCTACACCTTC
TRBV24-1,.,TRBJ2-3,TRBD2,CATSDFLAGGDTQYF,TGTGCCACCAGTGATTTCCTAGCGGGAGGAGATACGCAGTATTTT
TRBV9,once,TRBJ1-1,.,CASSNIGRHKNTEAFF,TGTGCCAGCAGCAACATTGGGAGACATAAGAACACTGAAGCTTTCTTT